This TCR beta chain emerged from a study of T cell responses to AZD1222 COVID-19 vaccine. The CDR3 sequence is 14 residues long. V was clipped by 6 bases and J by 9 bases, with 18 bases between them. Per the germline V gene, CDR1 is MNHEY and CDR2 is SVGAGI. TCRdb keeps only in-frame clones here, not all; method: immunoSEQ multiplex PCR. The sample lists roughly 150,000 clones; about 92% were seen once. The chain is built from TRBV6-5 and TRBJ1-5; no firm D call. The TCR sequence derives from an adult in good health. Source: peripheral blood, taken on day 0 of AZD1222 vaccination. This CDR3 is CASRDTEFVRPQHF. CDR3 nucleotides: TGTGCCAGCAGAGATACAGAGTTCGTACGGCCCCAGCATTTT.